The rows below give T cell receptor beta chains drawn from one sample of a study of blood T cell repertoires in COVID-19. Repertoires were generated with immunoSEQ multiplex PCR, while TCRdb's copy carries only in-frame clones and drops some. This table has about 150,000 clones, around 79% appearing once. The sample was peripheral blood. These receptors were obtained from a woman in her 70s with COVID-19, enrolled during active disease. Each CDR3 is given without its conserved first and last residue. Some rows mark clone size as missing; the rest say once, few, many or name a class of expanded clone.

>TRBJ2-1|.|TRBV9
ASSGTGLAGSSYNEQF
>TRBJ2-2|.|TRBV7-3
ASGESGELF
>TRBJ1-1|.|TRBV6-6
ASRAGQNTEAF
>TRBJ2-1|.|TRBV29-1
SGSYLISDEQF
>TRBJ1-2|.|TRBV6-5
ASSLNRNYGYT
>TRBJ1-2|.|TRBV27
ASSDRAHNYGYT
>TRBJ2-5|few|TRBV3-1/TRBV3-2
ASSPRGGGGSQETQY
>TRBJ1-1|.|TRBV30
AWNRPGTGNTEAF
>TRBJ1-1|.|TRBV7-2
ASSPRRDRINTEAF
>TRBJ1-1|.|TRBV19
ASSIGGQFEAF
>TRBJ1-4|.|TRBV4-2
ASHEGLNEKLF
>TRBJ1-5|.|TRBV27
ASSPWTDQPQH
>TRBJ1-1|.|TRBV27
ASISEDGAF
>TRBJ2-2|.|TRBV13
ASSRDRGAGELF
>TRBJ2-7|.|TRBV30
AWSGGPLSSYEQY
>TRBJ2-1|few|TRBV7-2
ASSPWTRDEQF
>TRBJ1-3|.|TRBV7-6
ASSSQDSSGNTIY
>TRBJ2-1|few|TRBV24-1
ATSDPGAGEYNEQF
>TRBJ1-1|once|TRBV10-3
ATSGGGGSTEAF
>TRBJ2-5|.|TRBV5-1
ASSPTSGGYQETQY
>TRBJ2-5|once|TRBV9
ASSLAGGGPQETQY
>TRBJ1-2|.|TRBV3-1/TRBV3-2
ASSQAGTGSNYGYT
>TRBJ2-5|once|TRBV24-1
ATSDRRDSKETQY
>TRBJ1-2|once|TRBV19
ASNSGTGGASAGYT
>TRBJ2-1|once|TRBV4-2
ASSQDRDTAGGNEQF
>TRBJ1-5|.|TRBV4-3
ASSQDLSEPQH
>TRBJ2-7|once|TRBV3-1/TRBV3-2
ASSQDLLPSYEQY
>TRBJ1-1|.|TRBV6-2/TRBV6-3
ASSYSQRSVEAF
>TRBJ2-6|.|TRBV28
ASSLEGAGANVLT
>TRBJ1-2|.|TRBV6-5
ASSYRTGGAGYT
>TRBJ1-5|.|TRBV30
AWSRGEGNQPQH
>TRBJ2-1|.|TRBV19
ASSIYGVPGGNNEQF
>TRBJ2-7|.|TRBV7-2
ASSSKQGPNYEQY
>TRBJ1-3|.|TRBV13
ASSRTESGNTIY
>TRBJ2-2|.|TRBV12-5
ASGQTGAITGELF
>TRBJ1-1|.|TRBV19
ASSATGERTEAF
>TRBJ1-4|.|TRBV4-2
ASSQSTRPTGGYEKLF
>TRBJ1-1|.|TRBV6-5
ASTGQWNTEAF
>TRBJ2-7|few|TRBV30
AWRGTGVYEQY
>TRBJ1-1|.|TRBV3-1/TRBV3-2
ASSQDRGNTEAF
>TRBJ1-2|.|TRBV30
AWGGTGISYGYT
>TRBJ1-1|few|TRBV6-1
ASSEGRGLNTEAF
>TRBJ1-2|.|TRBV19
ASSMWGQVKYGYT
>TRBJ2-3|once|TRBV5-6
ASSSIAGGIGADTQY
>TRBJ1-5|few|TRBV28
ASTDRVKEEPQH
>TRBJ2-7|.|TRBV29-1
SVVRTGHEQY
>TRBJ1-1|few|TRBV3-1/TRBV3-2
ASSQVSGTEAF
>TRBJ2-7|.|TRBV29-1
SVEMRGQGAYEQY
>TRBJ1-2|.|TRBV18
ASSPPGQGGYGYT
>TRBJ2-7|.|TRBV7-9
ASSLARGTGSSYEQY
>TRBJ2-7|.|TRBV2
ASSSGLEGYEQY
>TRBJ2-2|many|TRBV30
AWRFTMNTGELF
>TRBJ2-3|.|TRBV10-1
ASAWTSGGYTDTQY
>TRBJ2-2|.|TRBV25-1
ASFGDRGYAGELF
>TRBJ2-3|.|TRBV11-3
ASSLGQTDTQY